Given below is one T cell receptor beta chain in context. Its matching antigen is unknown. The data were obtained in a study of beta chain features in type 1 diabetes. Study background: Cells sorted and examined across all samples totaled almost 110 million.

As every portion of the isolated RNA was reverse transcribed, the sequencing read expressed TCRB transcripts. The table came from immunoSEQ multiplex PCR; TCRdb's copy has only in-frame clones and leaves some out. In the table there are under 400,000 clones, over 9.5% of which are singletons. The V end was cut by 4 bases, the J end by 0 bases, with 11 bases between. Germline loops: CDR1 SGDLS, CDR2 YYNGEE. This CDR3 contains 15 residues. Study-wide results and caveats: Equally in patients and controls, shorter templates might have been favored by PCR. Cells that show high TCR expression could be over-represented by cDNA sequencing. Insertions at VDJ junctions were less frequent in type 1 diabetes patients. These patients also deleted more nucleotides at the same junctions. Among patients with Type 1 diabetes, TCRB CDR3s were moderately but significantly shorter in every one of the four CD4+ subsets.

The chain recombines TRBV9 with TRBJ1-3, with no clear D. The TCR was taken from a woman in her late teens or twenties with type 1 diabetes. The source material was naive CD4+ T cells from blood. CDR3 DNA: TGTGCCAGCAGCCCTGCTGGGCGCTCTGGAAACACCATATATTTT. This sequence encodes CASSPAGRSGNTIYF.